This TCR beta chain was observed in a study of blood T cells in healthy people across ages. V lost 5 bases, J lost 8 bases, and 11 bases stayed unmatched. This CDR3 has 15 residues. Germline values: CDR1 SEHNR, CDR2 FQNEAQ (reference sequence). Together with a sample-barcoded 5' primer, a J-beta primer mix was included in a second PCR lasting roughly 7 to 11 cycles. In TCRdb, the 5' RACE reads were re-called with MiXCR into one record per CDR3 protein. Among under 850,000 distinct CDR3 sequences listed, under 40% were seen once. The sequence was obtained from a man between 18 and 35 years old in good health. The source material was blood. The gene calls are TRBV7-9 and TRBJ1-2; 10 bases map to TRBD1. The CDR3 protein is CASSAGTGVLGGYTF. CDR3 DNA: TGTGCCAGCAGCGCCGGGACAGGGGTGCTTGGCGGCTACACCTTC.